The clone carrying this TCR beta chain was picked up many times. Antigen unknown. This entry comes from a study of T cells in Graves' hyperthyroidism and ophthalmopathy. Overall study results and limits: Most thyroid-expanded clonotypes above 0.001 were also found in blood.

This CDR3 spans 12 amino acids. Trimming at V came to 5 bases and at J to 11 bases, leaving 8 bases not matched to a gene. TCR beta CDR3 regions were amplified from RNA. First-round RT-PCR of the TCR CDR3 relied on the HTBI primer set. TCRdb reprocessed the multiplex PCR reads with MiXCR, giving one entry per CDR3 protein. The table has roughly 260,000 distinct CDR3 sequences, roughly 15% seen once; the top ten hold 13%. The source is a woman between 35 and 50 years old with Graves' hyperthyroidism that later progressed to Graves' ophthalmopathy. The specimen sequenced was blood. The genes are TRBV12-3 or TRBV12-4 and TRBJ1-1; 7 nucleotides match TRBD1. The CDR3 coding sequence is TGTGCCAGCAGTCCACCGACAGGGTGGGCTTTCTTT. This sequence encodes CASSPPTGWAFF.